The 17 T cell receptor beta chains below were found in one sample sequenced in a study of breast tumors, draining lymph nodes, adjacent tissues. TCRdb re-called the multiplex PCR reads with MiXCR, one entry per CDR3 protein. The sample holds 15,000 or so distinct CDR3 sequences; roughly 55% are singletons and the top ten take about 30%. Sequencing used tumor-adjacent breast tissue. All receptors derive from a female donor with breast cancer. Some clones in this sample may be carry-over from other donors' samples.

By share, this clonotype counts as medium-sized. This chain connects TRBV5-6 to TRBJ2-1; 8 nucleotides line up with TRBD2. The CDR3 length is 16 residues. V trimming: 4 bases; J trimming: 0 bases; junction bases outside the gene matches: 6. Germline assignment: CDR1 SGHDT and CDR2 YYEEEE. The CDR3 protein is CASSPTSALSYNEQFF. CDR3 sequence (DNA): TGTGCCAGCAGCCCGACTAGCGCCCTCTCCTACAATGAGCAGTTCTTC. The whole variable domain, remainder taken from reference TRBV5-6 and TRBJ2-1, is DAGVTQSPTHLIKTRGQQVTLRCSPKSGHDTVSWYQQALGQGPQFIFQYYEEEERQRGNFPDRFSGHQFPNYSSELNVNALLLGDSALYLCASSPTSALSYNEQFFGPGTRLTVL.

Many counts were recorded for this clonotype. The CDR3 bases are TGTGCCAGCAGTCCAACGGGACAGATTGGCCCGGGCTACACCTTC. This sequence encodes CASSPTGQIGPGYTF. The V and J genes are TRBV28 and TRBJ1-2, with TRBD1 identical over 7 bases. Germline V gene sequence: CDR1 MDHEN, CDR2 SYDVKM. V lost 5 bases and J lost 8; bases outside the gene matches: 14. This CDR3 is built from 15 residues.

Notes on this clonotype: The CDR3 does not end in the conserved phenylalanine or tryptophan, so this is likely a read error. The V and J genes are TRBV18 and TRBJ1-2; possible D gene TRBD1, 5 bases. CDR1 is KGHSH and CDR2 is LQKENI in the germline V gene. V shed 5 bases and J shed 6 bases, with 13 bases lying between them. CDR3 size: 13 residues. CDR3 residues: CASSLGEADGYTS. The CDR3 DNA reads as TGTGCCAGCTCATTAGGGGAGGCGGATGGCTACACCTCC.

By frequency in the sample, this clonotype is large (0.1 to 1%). CDR3 DNA sequence: TGCAGTGCTAGGACGGGGGCGGGCGACGAGCAGTACTTC. Protein: CSARTGAGDEQYF. The genes are TRBV20-1 and TRBJ2-7; D is possibly TRBD1 or TRBD2 (6 bases each). This CDR3 spans 13 amino acids. The germline gives CDR1 DFQATT, CDR2 SNEGSKA (reference sequence). V lost 3 bases and J 5 bases, leaving 14 bases between the germline ends.

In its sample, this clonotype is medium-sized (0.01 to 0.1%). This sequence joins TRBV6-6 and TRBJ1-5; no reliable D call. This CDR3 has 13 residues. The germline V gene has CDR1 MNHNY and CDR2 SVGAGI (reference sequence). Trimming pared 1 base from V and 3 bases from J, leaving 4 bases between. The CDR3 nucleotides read TGTGCCAGCAGTTACTATCACAATCAGCCCCAGCATTTT. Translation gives CASSYYHNQPQHF.

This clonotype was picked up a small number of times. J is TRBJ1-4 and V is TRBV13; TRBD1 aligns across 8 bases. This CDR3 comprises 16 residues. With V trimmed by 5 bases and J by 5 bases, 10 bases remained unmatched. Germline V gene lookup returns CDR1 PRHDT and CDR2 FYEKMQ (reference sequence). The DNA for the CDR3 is TGTGCCAGCAGCCTGGGAGGCAGGGGGCGAAATGAAAAACTGTTTTTT. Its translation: CASSLGGRGRNEKLFF. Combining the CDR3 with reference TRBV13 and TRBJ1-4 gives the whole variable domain AAGVIQSPRHLIKEKRETATLKCYPIPRHDTVYWYQQGPGQDPQFLISFYEKMQSDKGSIPDRFSAQQFSDYHSELNMSSLELGDSALYFCASSLGGRGRNEKLFFGSGTQLSVL.

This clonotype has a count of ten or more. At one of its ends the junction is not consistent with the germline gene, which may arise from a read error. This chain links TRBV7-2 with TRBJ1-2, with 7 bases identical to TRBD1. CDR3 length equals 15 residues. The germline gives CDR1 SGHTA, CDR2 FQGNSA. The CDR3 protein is CASSLEAQGMVSYPF. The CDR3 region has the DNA TGTGCCAGCAGCTTAGAGGCACAGGGGATGGTGAGCTACCCCTTC.

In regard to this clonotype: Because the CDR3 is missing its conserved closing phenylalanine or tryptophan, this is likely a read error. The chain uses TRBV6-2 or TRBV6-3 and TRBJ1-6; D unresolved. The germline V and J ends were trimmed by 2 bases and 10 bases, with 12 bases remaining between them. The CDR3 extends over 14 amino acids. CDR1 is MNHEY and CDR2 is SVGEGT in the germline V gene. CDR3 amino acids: CASSYGEFRSPLHS. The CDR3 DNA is TGTGCCAGCAGTTACGGGGAGTTCAGGTCACCCCTCCACTCT.

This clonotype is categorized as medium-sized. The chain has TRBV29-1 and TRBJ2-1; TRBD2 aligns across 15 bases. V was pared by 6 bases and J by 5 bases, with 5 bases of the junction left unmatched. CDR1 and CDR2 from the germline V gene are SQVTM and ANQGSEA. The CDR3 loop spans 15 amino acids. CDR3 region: CSVDGLAGGNNEQFF. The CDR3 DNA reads TGCAGCGTGGACGGACTAGCGGGAGGGAACAATGAGCAGTTCTTC.

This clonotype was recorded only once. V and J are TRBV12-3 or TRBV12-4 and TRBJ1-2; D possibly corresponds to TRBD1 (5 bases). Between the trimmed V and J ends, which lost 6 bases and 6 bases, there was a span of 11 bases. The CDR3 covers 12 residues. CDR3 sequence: CASSRRADGYTF. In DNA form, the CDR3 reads TGTGCCAGCAGCCGCAGGGCCGATGGCTACACCTTC.

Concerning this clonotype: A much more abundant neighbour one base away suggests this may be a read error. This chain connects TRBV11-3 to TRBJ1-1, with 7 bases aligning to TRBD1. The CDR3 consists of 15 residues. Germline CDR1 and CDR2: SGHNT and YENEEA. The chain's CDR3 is CASSVGQRANIEAFF. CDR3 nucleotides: TGTGCCAGCAGCGTGGGACAGCGGGCGAACATTGAAGCTTTCTTT.

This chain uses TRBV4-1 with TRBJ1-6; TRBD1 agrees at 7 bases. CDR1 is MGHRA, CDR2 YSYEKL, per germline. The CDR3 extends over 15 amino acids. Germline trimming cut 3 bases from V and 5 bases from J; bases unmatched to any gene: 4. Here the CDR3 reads CASSHRQGNNSPLHF. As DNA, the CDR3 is TGCGCCAGCAGCCATAGACAGGGAAATAATTCACCCCTCCACTTT.

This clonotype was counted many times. The CDR3 DNA is TGTGCCAGCAGTTTAACAGCAGGTGGGCAGCCCCAGCATTTT. This translates into CASSLTAGGQPQHF. The genes are TRBV28 and TRBJ1-5; D not resolved. The germline V and J ends were trimmed by 2 bases and 7 bases, with 12 bases remaining between them. The CDR3 has 14 residues. CDR1 is MDHEN and CDR2 is SYDVKM in the germline V gene.

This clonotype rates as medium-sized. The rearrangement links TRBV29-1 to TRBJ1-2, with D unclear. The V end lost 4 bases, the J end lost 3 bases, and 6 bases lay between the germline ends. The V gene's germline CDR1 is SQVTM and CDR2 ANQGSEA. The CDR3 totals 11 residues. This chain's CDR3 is CSVVGHYGYTF. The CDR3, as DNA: TGCAGCGTTGTTGGGCACTATGGCTACACCTTC.

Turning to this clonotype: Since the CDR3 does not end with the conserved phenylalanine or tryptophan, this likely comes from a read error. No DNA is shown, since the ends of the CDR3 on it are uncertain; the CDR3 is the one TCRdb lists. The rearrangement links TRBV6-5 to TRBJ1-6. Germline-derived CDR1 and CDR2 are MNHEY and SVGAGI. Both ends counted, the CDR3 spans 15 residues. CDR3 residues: CASSEVDPTGSPLRL.

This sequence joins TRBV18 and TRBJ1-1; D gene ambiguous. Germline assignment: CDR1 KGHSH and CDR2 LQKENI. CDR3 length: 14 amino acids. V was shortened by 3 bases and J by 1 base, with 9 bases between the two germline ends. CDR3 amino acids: CASSPLRENTEAFF. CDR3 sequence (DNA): TGTGCCAGCTCACCCCTTCGCGAGAACACTGAAGCTTTCTTT.

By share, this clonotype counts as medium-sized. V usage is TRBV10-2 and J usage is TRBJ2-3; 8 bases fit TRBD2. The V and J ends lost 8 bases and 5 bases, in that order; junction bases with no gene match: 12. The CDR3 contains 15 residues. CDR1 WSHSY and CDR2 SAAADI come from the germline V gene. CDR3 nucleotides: TGCGCCAGCGAAGAGACCGGGGGGGCGGGAGATACGCAGTATTTT. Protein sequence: CASEETGGAGDTQYF.